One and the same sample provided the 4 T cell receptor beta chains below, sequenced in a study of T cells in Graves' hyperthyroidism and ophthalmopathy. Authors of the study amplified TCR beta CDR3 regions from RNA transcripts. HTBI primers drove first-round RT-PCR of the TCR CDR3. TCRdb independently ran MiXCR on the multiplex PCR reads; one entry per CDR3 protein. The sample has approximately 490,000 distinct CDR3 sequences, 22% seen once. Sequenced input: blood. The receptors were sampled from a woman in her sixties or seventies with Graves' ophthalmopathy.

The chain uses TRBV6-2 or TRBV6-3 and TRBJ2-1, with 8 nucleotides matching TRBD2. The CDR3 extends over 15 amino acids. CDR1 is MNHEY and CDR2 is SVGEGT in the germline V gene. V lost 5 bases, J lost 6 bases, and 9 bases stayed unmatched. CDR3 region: CASSVSGGAINEQFF. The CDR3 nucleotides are TGTGCCAGCAGTGTGTCGGGGGGGGCCATCAATGAGCAGTTCTTC.

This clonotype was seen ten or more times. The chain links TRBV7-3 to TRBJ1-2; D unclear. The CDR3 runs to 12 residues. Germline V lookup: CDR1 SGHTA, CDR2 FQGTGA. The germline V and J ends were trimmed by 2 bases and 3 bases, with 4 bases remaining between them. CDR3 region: CASSLQDYGYTF. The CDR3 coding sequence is TGTGCCAGCAGCTTACAGGACTATGGCTACACCTTC.

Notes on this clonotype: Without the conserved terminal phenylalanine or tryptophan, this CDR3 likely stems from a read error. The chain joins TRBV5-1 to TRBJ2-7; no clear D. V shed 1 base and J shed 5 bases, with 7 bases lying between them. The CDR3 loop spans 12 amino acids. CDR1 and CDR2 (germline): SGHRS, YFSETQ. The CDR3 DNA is TGCGCCAGCAGCTTGATCGTGAACGAGCAGTACCTC. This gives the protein CASSLIVNEQYL.

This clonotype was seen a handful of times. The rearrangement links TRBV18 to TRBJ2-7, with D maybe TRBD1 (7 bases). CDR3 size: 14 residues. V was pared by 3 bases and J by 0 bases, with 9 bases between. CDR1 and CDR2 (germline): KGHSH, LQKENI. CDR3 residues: CASSPQGGSYEQYF. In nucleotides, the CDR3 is TGTGCCAGCTCACCCCAGGGGGGCTCCTACGAGCAGTACTTC.